The clone carrying this T cell receptor beta chain was seen once. The antigen remains unidentified. V was cut by 2 bases and J by 4 bases, with 11 bases left in between. From germline, CDR1 is MNHNS and CDR2 SASEGT. The CDR3 is made up of 14 amino acids. These data belong to a study of shared clonotypes between healthy human individuals. Study context: CD4 naive and CD4 memory each took three plates per donor, while CD8 naive took two and CD8 memory one.

The assay was immunoSEQ multiplex PCR, and TCRdb's table has in-frame clones only and misses some. The sample lists 2,100,000 or so clones, around 95% occurring once. The study, taken as a whole, reports: Shared across several donors were 5% to 6% of the naive CD4 clonotypes.

Sequencing was performed on naive CD4+ T cells sorted from blood. Subset in this sample: CD45RA+ positively selected. The sequence was obtained from a young man in good health. The genes are TRBV6-1 and TRBJ1-2; no clear D gene. The CDR3 nucleotides are TGTGCCAGCAGTGAAAATAGTGGGCCCTATGGCTACACCTTC. This gives the protein CASSENSGPYGYTF.